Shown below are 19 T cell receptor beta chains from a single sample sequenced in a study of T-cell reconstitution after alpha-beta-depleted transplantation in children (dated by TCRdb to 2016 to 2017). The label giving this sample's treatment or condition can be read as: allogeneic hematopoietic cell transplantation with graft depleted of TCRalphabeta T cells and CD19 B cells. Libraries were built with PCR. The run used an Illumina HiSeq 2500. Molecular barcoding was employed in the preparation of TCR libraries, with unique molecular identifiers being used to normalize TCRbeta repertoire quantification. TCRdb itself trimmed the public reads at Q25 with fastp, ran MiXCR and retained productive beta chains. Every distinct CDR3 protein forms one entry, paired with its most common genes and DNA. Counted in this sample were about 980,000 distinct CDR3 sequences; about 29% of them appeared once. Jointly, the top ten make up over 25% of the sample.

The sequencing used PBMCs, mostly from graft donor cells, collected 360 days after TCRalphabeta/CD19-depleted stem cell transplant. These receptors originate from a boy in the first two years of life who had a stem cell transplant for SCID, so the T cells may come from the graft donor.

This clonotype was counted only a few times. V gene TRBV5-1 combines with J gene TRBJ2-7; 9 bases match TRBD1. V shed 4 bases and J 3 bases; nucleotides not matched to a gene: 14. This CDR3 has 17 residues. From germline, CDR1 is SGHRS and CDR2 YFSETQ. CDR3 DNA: TGCGCCAGCAGCGAACAGGGGGCGAGGAAGGAATTCTACGAGCAGTACTTC. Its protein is CASSEQGARKEFYEQYF.

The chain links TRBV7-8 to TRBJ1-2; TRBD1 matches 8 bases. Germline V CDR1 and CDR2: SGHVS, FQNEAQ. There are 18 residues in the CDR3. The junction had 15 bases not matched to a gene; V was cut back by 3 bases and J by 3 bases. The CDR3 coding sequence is TGTGCCAGCAGCTTGTCCGACAGGGGAGATCCTCCTCACTATGGCTACACCTTC. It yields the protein CASSLSDRGDPPHYGYTF. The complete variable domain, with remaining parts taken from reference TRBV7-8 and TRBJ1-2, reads GAGVSQSPRYKVAKRGQDVALRCDPISGHVSLFWYQQALGQGPEFLTYFQNEAQLDKSGLPSDRFFAERPEGSVSTLKIQRTQQEDSAVYLCASSLSDRGDPPHYGYTFGSGTRLTVV.

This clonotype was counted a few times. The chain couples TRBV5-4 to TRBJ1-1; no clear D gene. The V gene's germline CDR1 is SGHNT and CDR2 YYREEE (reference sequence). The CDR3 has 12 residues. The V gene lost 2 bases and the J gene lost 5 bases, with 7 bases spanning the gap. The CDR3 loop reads CASSFAETEAFF. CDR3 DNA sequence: TGTGCCAGCAGCTTCGCGGAAACTGAAGCTTTCTTT.

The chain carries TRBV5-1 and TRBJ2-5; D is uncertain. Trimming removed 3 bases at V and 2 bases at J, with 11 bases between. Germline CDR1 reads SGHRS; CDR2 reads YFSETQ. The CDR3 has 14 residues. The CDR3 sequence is CASSYRQPQETQYF. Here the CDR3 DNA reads TGCGCCAGCAGCTACCGACAACCACAAGAGACCCAGTACTTC.

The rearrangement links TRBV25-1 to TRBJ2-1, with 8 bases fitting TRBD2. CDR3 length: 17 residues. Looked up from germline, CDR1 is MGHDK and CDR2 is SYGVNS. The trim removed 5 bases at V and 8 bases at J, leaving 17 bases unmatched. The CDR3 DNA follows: TGTGCCAGCAGTCTCGGAAGGAGCGGGGGCTTCTTAGATGAGCAGTTCTTC. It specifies CASSLGRSGGFLDEQFF.

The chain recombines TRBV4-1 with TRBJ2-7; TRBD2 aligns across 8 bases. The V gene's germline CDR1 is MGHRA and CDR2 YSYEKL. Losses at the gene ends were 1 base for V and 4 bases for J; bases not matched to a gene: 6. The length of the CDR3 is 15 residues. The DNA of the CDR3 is TGCGCCAGCAGCCAAGTAACGGGGGGGCATTACGAGCAGTACTTC. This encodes CASSQVTGGHYEQYF.

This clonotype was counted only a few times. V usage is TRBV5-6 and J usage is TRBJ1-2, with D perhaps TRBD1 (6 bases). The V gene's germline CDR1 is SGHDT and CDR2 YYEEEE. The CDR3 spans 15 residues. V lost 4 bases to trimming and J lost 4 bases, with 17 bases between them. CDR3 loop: CASSLRQAGSYGYTF. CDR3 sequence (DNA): TGTGCCAGCAGCCTAAGACAGGCTGGGAGCTATGGCTACACCTTC.

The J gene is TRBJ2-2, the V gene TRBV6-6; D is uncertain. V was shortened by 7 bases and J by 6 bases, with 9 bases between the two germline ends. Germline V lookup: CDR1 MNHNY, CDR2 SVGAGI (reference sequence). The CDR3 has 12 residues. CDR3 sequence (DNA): TGTGCCAGCACCAAGGCCGCCGGGGAGCTGTTTTTT. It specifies CASTKAAGELFF.

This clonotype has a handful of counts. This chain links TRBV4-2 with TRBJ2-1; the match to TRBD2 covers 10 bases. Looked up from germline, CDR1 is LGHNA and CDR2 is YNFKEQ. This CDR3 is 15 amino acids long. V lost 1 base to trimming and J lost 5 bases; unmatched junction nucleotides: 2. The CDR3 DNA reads TGTGCCAGCAGCCAAGGAGCGGGGGGGCACAATGAGCAGTTCTTC. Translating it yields CASSQGAGGHNEQFF.

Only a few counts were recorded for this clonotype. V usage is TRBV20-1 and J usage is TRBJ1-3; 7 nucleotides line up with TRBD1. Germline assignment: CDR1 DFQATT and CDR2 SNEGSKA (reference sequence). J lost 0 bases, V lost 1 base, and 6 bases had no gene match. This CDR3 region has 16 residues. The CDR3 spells CSARVGTGASGNTIYF. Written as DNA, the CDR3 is TGCAGTGCTAGAGTTGGAACAGGGGCCTCTGGAAACACCATATATTTT.

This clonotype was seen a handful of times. The CDR3 is CASSLGRERSYNSPLHF. The CDR3 nucleotides read TGTGCCAGCAGCTTGGGGAGAGAAAGGTCCTATAATTCACCCCTCCACTTT. V is TRBV5-5 and J is TRBJ1-6; D not resolved. V lost 0 bases and J lost 1, with 11 bases in between. CDR3 length: 17 amino acids. Germline-derived CDR1 and CDR2 are SGHKS and YYEKEE (reference sequence).

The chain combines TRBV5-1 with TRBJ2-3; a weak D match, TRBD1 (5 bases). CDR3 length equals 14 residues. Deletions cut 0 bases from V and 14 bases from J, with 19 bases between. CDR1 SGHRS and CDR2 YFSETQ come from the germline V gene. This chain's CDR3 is CASSLDPGPLELYF. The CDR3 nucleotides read TGCGCCAGCAGCTTGGATCCAGGGCCCCTTGAGTTGTATTTT.

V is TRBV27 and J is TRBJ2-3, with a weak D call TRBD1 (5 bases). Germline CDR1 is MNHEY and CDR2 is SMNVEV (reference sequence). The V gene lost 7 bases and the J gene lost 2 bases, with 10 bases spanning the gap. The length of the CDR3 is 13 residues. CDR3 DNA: TGTGCCAGCATCGCGACAGCCACAGATACGCAGTATTTT. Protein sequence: CASIATATDTQYF.

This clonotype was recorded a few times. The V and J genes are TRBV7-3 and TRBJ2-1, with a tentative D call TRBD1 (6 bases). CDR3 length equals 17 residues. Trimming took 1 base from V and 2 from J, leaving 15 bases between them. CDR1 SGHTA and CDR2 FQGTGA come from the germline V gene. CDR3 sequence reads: CASSLRGTGSPYNEQFF. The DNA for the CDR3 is TGTGCCAGCAGCTTAAGAGGAACAGGGTCACCCTACAATGAGCAGTTCTTC.

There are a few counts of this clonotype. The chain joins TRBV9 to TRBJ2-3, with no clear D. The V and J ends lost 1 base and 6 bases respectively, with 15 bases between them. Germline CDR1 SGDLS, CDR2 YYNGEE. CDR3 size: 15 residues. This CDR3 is CASSVTVGPGDTQYF. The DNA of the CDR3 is TGTGCCAGCAGCGTAACGGTTGGGCCCGGGGATACGCAGTATTTT.

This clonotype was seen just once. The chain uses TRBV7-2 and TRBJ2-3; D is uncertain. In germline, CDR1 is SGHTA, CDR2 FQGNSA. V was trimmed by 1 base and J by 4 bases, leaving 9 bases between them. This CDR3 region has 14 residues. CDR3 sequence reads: CASSLVWYADTQYF. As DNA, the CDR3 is TGTGCCAGCAGCTTAGTTTGGTATGCAGATACGCAGTATTTT.

The CDR3 sequence is CASSEQGAEAFF. As DNA, the CDR3 is TGTGCCAGCAGTGAACAGGGGGCTGAAGCTTTCTTT. J is TRBJ1-1 and V is TRBV11-1, with 8 bases fitting TRBD1. CDR1 SGHAT and CDR2 FQDESV come from the germline V gene (reference sequence). Germline trimming cut 6 bases from V and 6 bases from J; bases unmatched to any gene: 3. The CDR3 runs 12 residues.

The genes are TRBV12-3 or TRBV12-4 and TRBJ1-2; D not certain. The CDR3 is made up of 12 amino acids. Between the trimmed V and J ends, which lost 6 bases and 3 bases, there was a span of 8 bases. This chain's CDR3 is CASRYYHYGYTF. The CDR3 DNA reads TGTGCCAGCAGATATTACCACTATGGCTACACCTTC.

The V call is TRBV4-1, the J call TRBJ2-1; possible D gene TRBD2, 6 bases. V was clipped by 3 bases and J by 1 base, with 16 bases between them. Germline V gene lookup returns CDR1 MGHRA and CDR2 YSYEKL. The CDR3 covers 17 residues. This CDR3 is CASSHPRRVESYNEQFF. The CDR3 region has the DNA TGCGCCAGCAGCCACCCCCGGAGGGTGGAATCCTACAATGAGCAGTTCTTC.